These T cell receptor beta chains were read from a single sample in a study of shared clonotypes between healthy human individuals. Profiled with immunoSEQ multiplex PCR; TCRdb holds only in-frame clones, not every one. Altogether some 300,000 clones are present, over 70% being singletons, with the ten largest covering about 10%. Sample: memory CD4+ T cells sorted from blood. The receptors come from a man under 40 in good health. CDR3s include the opening cysteine and the closing phenylalanine or tryptophan. Each record gives: clone size, CDR3 length, V gene, D gene, J gene, CDR3 DNA, CDR3 protein. D genes are given only for firm matches. Some rows have no size entry. The others give once, few or many, or a class for an expanded clone.

NA,13,TRBV5-5,NA,TRBJ2-5,TGTGCCAGCGGGGAGGGGGTTGTAGAGACCCAGTACTTC,CASGEGVVETQYF
NA,14,TRBV29-1,NA,TRBJ2-1,TGCAGCGTTGGTCGGGGGCCCCCTCGGAATGAGCAGTTCTTC,CSVGRGPPRNEQFF
few,14,TRBV28,NA,TRBJ1-1,TGTGCCAGCAACACGGACAACCTGAACACTGAAGCTTTCTTT,CASNTDNLNTEAFF
NA,14,TRBV18,NA,TRBJ2-7,TGTGCCAGCTCACCACAGAGTAGCTCCTACGAGCAGTACTTC,CASSPQSSSYEQYF
NA,14,TRBV25-1,NA,TRBJ2-7,TGTGCCAGCAGCGACACCGCAAGCTCCTACGAGCAGTACTTC,CASSDTASSYEQYF
NA,16,TRBV5-4,TRBD1,TRBJ2-3,TGTGCCAGCAGCTTGCATCAGGGGGCGGGCACAGATACGCAGTATTTT,CASSLHQGAGTDTQYF
once,14,TRBV7-2,TRBD1,TRBJ1-2,TGTGCCAGCAGCCGGACAGGGGTTAACTATGGCTACACCTTC,CASSRTGVNYGYTF
few,11,TRBV19,NA,TRBJ2-1,TGTGCCAGTAGTGACTACAATGAGCAGTTCTTC,CASSDYNEQFF
NA,16,TRBV5-8,TRBD1,TRBJ1-6,TGTGCCAGCAGCTTAAGGTGGGACAGGATAAATTCACCCCTCCACTTT,CASSLRWDRINSPLHF
NA,13,TRBV7-9,NA,TRBJ2-1,TGTGCCAGCAGACCCGAGGAATCGAATGAGCAGTTCTTC,CASRPEESNEQFF
few,16,TRBV2,NA,TRBJ2-7,TGTGCCAGCAGTGATATAGGGGGCGGGAGCTCCTACGAGCAGTACTTC,CASSDIGGGSSYEQYF
once,19,TRBV7-2,TRBD2,TRBJ2-1,TGTGCCAGCAGCTCTCGAGTCCCGGGACTAGCGGCCTCCTACAATGAGCAGTTCTTC,CASSSRVPGLAASYNEQFF
NA,16,TRBV7-8,NA,TRBJ1-1,TGTGCCAGCAGCTTAGCGCGCCGGTTTGGGAACACTGAAGCTTTCTTT,CASSLARRFGNTEAFF
NA,14,TRBV6-5,NA,TRBJ1-1,TGTGCCAGCAGCAAACAGGGAATAGGCACTGAAGCTTTCTTT,CASSKQGIGTEAFF
NA,14,TRBV13,NA,TRBJ2-3,TGTGCCAGCAGCTACACTGCCCGCACAGATACGCAGTATTTT,CASSYTARTDTQYF
NA,15,TRBV27,TRBD1,TRBJ1-2,TGTGCCAGCAGTCCCCGGGACAGTCGGAGCTATGGCTACACCTTC,CASSPRDSRSYGYTF
NA,15,TRBV9,NA,TRBJ2-3,TGTGCCAGCAGCCCAGGGGGGTTTTACACAGATACGCAGTATTTT,CASSPGGFYTDTQYF
NA,13,TRBV6-1,NA,TRBJ1-5,TGTGCCAGCAGTGAAAGATTAAATCAGCCCCAGCATTTT,CASSERLNQPQHF
NA,10,TRBV20-1,NA,TRBJ1-2,TGCAGTGCGTGGGACCCCGGCTACACCTTC,CSAWDPGYTF
NA,18,TRBV25-1,NA,TRBJ2-6,TGTGCCAGCAGGCCGACAGTTAAAAGATCCTCTGGGGCCAACGTCCTGACTTTC,CASRPTVKRSSGANVLTF
few,13,TRBV5-4,NA,TRBJ2-5,TGTGCCAGCAGCTTGGCCTACCAAGAGACCCAGTACTTC,CASSLAYQETQYF
NA,15,TRBV5-5,TRBD1,TRBJ1-2,TGTGCCAGCAGCGCTCGGGACAGGTCTTCAAGGGACTACACCTTC,CASSARDRSSRDYTF
NA,13,TRBV6-6,NA,TRBJ2-2,TGTGCCAGCAGTTCCTACACCATCGGGGAGCTGTTTTTT,CASSSYTIGELFF
NA,15,TRBV6-5,TRBD1,TRBJ2-3,TGTGCCAGCAGAAAAAGGACAGGGGACACAGATACGCAGTATTTT,CASRKRTGDTDTQYF
NA,13,TRBV6-5,NA,TRBJ1-3,TGTGCCAGCAGGACAGGTTCTGGAAACACCATATATTTT,CASRTGSGNTIYF
NA,14,TRBV7-8,NA,TRBJ2-2,TGTGCCAGCGGGGGGTTGGCACCATTGAATGAGTGGTTTTTT,CASGGLAPLNEWFF
NA,15,TRBV7-9,NA,TRBJ2-1,TGTGCCAGCAGCCCTAGCGTTGTACAGGGAACAGGGCAGTTCTTC,CASSPSVVQGTGQFF
NA,15,TRBV6-1,NA,TRBJ1-5,TGTGCCAGCAGTGCGATCGGGGGTTATGGTGAGCCCCAGCATTTT,CASSAIGGYGEPQHF
NA,14,TRBV6-5,NA,TRBJ2-5,TGTGCCAGCAAGGCGGCAGGCATCCAAGAGACCCAGTACTTC,CASKAAGIQETQYF
NA,13,TRBV14,NA,TRBJ2-2,TGTGCCAGCAGCCGATCGGGACCCGGGGAGCTGTTTTTT,CASSRSGPGELFF
NA,15,TRBV27,NA,TRBJ1-5,NA,CASSFGPGAWGTQHF
NA,16,TRBV2,NA,TRBJ1-1,TGTGCCAGCAGTGAAGCGGCCGCAGGGGTCCACACTGAAGCTTTCTTT,CASSEAAAGVHTEAFF
NA,14,TRBV6-1,NA,TRBJ2-3,TGTGCCAGCAGTGAATCGGCTAGCACAGATACGCAGTATTTT,CASSESASTDTQYF
NA,14,TRBV18,TRBD1,TRBJ1-2,TGTGCCAGCTCACCAGGACAGGGTGACTATGGCTACACCTTC,CASSPGQGDYGYTF
NA,17,TRBV7-3,NA,TRBJ2-6,TGTGCCAGCAGCTCACGGACAGCGGACTCTGGGGCCAACGTCCTGACTTTC,CASSSRTADSGANVLTF
NA,16,TRBV7-3,NA,TRBJ2-2,TGTGCCAGCAGCTTAAGTGGCGTCGCGAACACCGGGGAGCTGTTTTTT,CASSLSGVANTGELFF
NA,13,TRBV6-1,NA,TRBJ2-1,TGTGCCAGCAGTGGGGGACCCTACAATGAGCAGTTCTTC,CASSGGPYNEQFF
NA,17,TRBV28,TRBD1,TRBJ2-6,TGTGCCAGCAACTCCCCGGGACAGTCCTCTGGGGCCAACGTCCTGACTTTC,CASNSPGQSSGANVLTF
NA,18,TRBV18,TRBD2,TRBJ2-1,TGTGCCAGCTCACCCGGGACTAGCGGGAGCCGTGGGTACAATGAGCAGTTCTTC,CASSPGTSGSRGYNEQFF
few,14,TRBV21-1,NA,TRBJ1-5,TGTGCCAGCAAGCCTACGAGGGCGAGGCAGCCCCAGCATTTT,CASKPTRARQPQHF
NA,15,TRBV14,NA,TRBJ1-1,TGTGCCAGCAGCTCCCAGACAGCAATGAACACTGAAGCTTTCTTT,CASSSQTAMNTEAFF
NA,17,TRBV18,NA,TRBJ2-2,TGTGCCAGCTCACAAGCCGGGACCACGCTTAACACCGGGGAGCTGTTTTTT,CASSQAGTTLNTGELFF
NA,13,TRBV30,NA,TRBJ2-2,TGTGCCTGGACGGGACACAACACCGGGGAGCTGTTTTTT,CAWTGHNTGELFF
NA,12,TRBV6-5,NA,TRBJ2-3,TGTGCCAGCAGTCCAGGGTCTGATACGCAGTATTTT,CASSPGSDTQYF
NA,14,TRBV29-1,TRBD1,TRBJ2-3,TGCAGCGTCGGGACAGGGGAAGTCACAGATACGCAGTATTTT,CSVGTGEVTDTQYF
many,14,TRBV10-3,TRBD1,TRBJ2-5,TGTGCCATCAGCCCGGGACAGGAACAAGAGACCCAGTACTTC,CAISPGQEQETQYF
once,12,TRBV11-1,NA,TRBJ2-1,TGTGCCAGCAGCTTTGGTTACAATGAGCAGTTCTTC,CASSFGYNEQFF
NA,14,TRBV7-2,NA,TRBJ2-5,TGTGCCAGCAGCCCCTGGGGCCTCCAAGAGACCCAGTACTTC,CASSPWGLQETQYF
NA,15,TRBV9,NA,TRBJ2-2,TGTGCCAGCAGCTTAGAAATAGCAACTGCCGGGGAGCTGTTTTTT,CASSLEIATAGELFF
NA,19,TRBV10-3,TRBD2,TRBJ2-3,TGTGCCATCAGTGAGTCGACGTTAGCGGGGACCGTTAGCACAGATACGCAGTATTTT,CAISESTLAGTVSTDTQYF
NA,15,TRBV6-1,TRBD2,TRBJ2-7,TGTGCCAGCAGGGAGGGACTAGCGAACGCCTACGAGCAGTACTTC,CASREGLANAYEQYF
many,15,TRBV29-1,TRBD2,TRBJ2-3,TGCAGCGTTGGGACTAGCGGGAGCGACACAGATACGCAGTATTTT,CSVGTSGSDTDTQYF